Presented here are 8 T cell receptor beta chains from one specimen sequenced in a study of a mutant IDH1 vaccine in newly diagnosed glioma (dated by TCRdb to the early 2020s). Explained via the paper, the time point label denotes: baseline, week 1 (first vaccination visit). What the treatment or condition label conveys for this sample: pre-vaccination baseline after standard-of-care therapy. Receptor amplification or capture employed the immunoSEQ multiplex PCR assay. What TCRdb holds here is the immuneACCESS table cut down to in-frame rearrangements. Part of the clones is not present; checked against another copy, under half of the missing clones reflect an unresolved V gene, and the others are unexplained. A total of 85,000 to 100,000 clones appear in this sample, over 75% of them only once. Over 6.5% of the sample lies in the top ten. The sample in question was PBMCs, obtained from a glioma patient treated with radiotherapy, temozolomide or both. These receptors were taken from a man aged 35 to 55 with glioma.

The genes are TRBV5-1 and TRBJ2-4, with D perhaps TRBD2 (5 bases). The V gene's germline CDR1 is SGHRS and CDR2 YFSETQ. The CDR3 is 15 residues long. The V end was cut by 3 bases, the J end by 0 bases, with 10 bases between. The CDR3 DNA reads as TGCGCCAGCAGCTCCGGAGGACTAGCCAAAAACATTCAGTACTTC. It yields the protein CASSSGGLAKNIQYF.

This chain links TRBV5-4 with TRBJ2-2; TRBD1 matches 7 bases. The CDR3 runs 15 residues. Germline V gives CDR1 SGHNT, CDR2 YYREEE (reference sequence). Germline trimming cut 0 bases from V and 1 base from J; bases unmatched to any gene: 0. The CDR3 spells CASSLGQGNTGELFF. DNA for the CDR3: TGTGCCAGCAGCTTGGGACAGGGGAACACCGGGGAGCTGTTTTTT.

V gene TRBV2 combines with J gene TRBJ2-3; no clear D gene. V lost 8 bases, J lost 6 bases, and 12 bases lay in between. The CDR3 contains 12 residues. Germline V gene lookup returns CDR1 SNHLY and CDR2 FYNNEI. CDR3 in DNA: TGTGCCAGCGAGCCACTCTCCGATACGCAGTATTTT. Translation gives CASEPLSDTQYF.

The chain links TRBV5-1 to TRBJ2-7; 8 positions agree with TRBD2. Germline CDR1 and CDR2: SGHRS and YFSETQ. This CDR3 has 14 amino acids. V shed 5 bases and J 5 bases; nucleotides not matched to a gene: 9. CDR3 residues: CASRASGSMNEQYF. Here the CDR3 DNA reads TGCGCCAGCAGGGCCAGCGGGAGCATGAACGAGCAGTACTTC.

This CDR3 reads CASSPASGREQYF. The DNA of the CDR3 is TGTGCCAGCAGCCCGGCCTCAGGGAGAGAGCAGTACTTC. The chain recombines TRBV5-6 with TRBJ2-7; D is perhaps TRBD1 or TRBD2 (5 bases each). This CDR3 contains 13 residues. CDR1 SGHDT and CDR2 YYEEEE come from the germline V gene. V lost 4 bases and J lost 7, with 15 bases in between.

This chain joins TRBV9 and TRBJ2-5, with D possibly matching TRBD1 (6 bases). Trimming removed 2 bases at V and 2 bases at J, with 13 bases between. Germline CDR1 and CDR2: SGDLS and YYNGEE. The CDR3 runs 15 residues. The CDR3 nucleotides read TGTGCCAGCAGCGTTATGGACAGAAGTCAAGAGACCCAGTACTTC. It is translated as CASSVMDRSQETQYF.

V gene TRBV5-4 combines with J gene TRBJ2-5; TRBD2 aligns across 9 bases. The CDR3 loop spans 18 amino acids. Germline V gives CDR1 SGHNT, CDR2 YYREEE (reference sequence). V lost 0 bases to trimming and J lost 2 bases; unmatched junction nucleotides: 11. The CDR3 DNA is TGTGCCAGCAGCTTGGGAGGTCTAGCGGGAAATGATCAAGAGACCCAGTACTTC. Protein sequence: CASSLGGLAGNDQETQYF.

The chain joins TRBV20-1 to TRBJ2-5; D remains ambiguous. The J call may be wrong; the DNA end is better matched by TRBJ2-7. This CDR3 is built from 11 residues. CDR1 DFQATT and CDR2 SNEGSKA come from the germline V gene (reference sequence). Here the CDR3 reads CSARMGYEQYF. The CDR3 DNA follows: TGCAGTGCAAGAATGGGTTACGAGCAGTACTTC.